The 17 T cell receptor beta chains below were found in one sample sequenced in a study of control samples from healthy donors and cancer patients. Repertoires were generated with immunoSEQ multiplex PCR, while TCRdb's copy carries only in-frame clones and drops some. The data contain roughly 95,000 clones, roughly 90% of them singletons. Specimen: blood. The source is a woman in her thirties in good health.

The chain has TRBV3-1 (or the pseudogene TRBV3-2) and TRBJ1-4; tentative D call: TRBD1 (6 bases). Germline V gene lookup returns CDR1 LGHDT and CDR2 YNNKEL (reference sequence). The CDR3 contains 12 residues. V shed 10 bases and J shed 8 bases, with 14 bases lying between them. The CDR3 nucleotides read TGTGCCACCGGGGGGCCAGGCGAAAAACTGTTTTTT. Translated: CATGGPGEKLFF.

The genes are TRBV6-2 or TRBV6-3 and TRBJ1-4; 7 bases match TRBD1. CDR1 is MNHEY, CDR2 SVGEGT, per germline. The junction had 15 bases not matched to a gene; V was cut back by 6 bases and J by 8 bases. CDR3 length: 16 residues. CDR3 amino acids: CASSPDRVGGQEKLFF. DNA of the CDR3: TGTGCCAGCAGCCCCGACAGGGTGGGAGGACAGGAAAAACTGTTTTTT.

The rearrangement links TRBV9 to TRBJ2-6; D not certain. V lost 2 bases, J lost 0 bases, and 6 bases lay in between. In germline, CDR1 is SGDLS, CDR2 YYNGEE. CDR3 size: 15 residues. The CDR3 nucleotides are TGTGCCAGCAGCGTCGACCACTCTGGGGCCAACGTCCTGACTTTC. Translation gives CASSVDHSGANVLTF.

V gene TRBV11-2 combines with J gene TRBJ1-4, with D possibly matching TRBD1 (5 bases). The length of the CDR3 is 18 residues. Per germline, CDR1 SGHAT and CDR2 FQNNGV. The germline V and J ends were trimmed by 2 bases and 3 bases, with 19 bases remaining between them. CDR3 region: CASSLNFGSGLANEKLFF. In nucleotides, the CDR3 is TGTGCCAGCAGCTTAAACTTCGGATCAGGGCTAGCTAATGAAAAACTGTTTTTT.

J is TRBJ1-1 and V is TRBV5-6; TRBD1 is a possible D gene (6 bases). The V end was cut by 3 bases, the J end by 4 bases, with 19 bases between. In germline, CDR1 is SGHDT, CDR2 YYEEEE. The CDR3 extends over 16 amino acids. Written as DNA, the CDR3 is TGTGCCAGCAGCTCGGGGGGGCTCAGGTTGTCCACTGAAGCTTTCTTT. Protein product: CASSSGGLRLSTEAFF.

The rearrangement joins TRBV5-1 to TRBJ1-6; TRBD1 might be the D (5 bases). Per germline, CDR1 SGHRS and CDR2 YFSETQ. The CDR3 is 16 amino acids. The V end lost 0 bases, the J end lost 7 bases, and 14 bases lay between the germline ends. The CDR3 sequence: CASSLGGEFLNSPLHF. The CDR3 bases are TGCGCCAGCAGCTTGGGAGGGGAGTTTTTAAATTCACCCCTCCACTTT.

The chain combines TRBV5-4 with TRBJ1-1; unclear D gene. The CDR3 consists of 15 residues. From germline, CDR1 is SGHNT and CDR2 YYREEE (reference sequence). Deletions cut 0 bases from V and 1 base from J, with 10 bases between. DNA of the CDR3: TGTGCCAGCAGCTTGGGCATGAGACAGAACACTGAAGCTTTCTTT. Translating it yields CASSLGMRQNTEAFF.

The chain links TRBV3-1 (or the pseudogene TRBV3-2) to TRBJ2-3, with 14 bases lining up with TRBD2. Looked up from germline, CDR1 is LGHDT and CDR2 is YNNKEL (reference sequence). Germline trimming cut 4 bases from V and 4 bases from J; bases unmatched to any gene: 4. CDR3 length equals 16 residues. The CDR3 region is CASSPWTSGGPDTQYF. CDR3 DNA: TGTGCCAGCAGCCCATGGACTAGCGGGGGGCCAGATACGCAGTATTTT.

The J gene is TRBJ2-7, the V gene TRBV3-1 (or the pseudogene TRBV3-2); 8 positions agree with TRBD2. The CDR3 extends over 15 amino acids. The V gene's germline CDR1 is LGHDT and CDR2 YNNKEL (reference sequence). V gave up 0 bases and J gave up 3 bases; unmatched junction bases: 4. This CDR3 reads CASSQDTAGVYEQYF. Here the CDR3 DNA reads TGTGCCAGCAGCCAAGATACAGCGGGGGTCTACGAGCAGTACTTC.

CDR3 sequence reads: CASSPGTVYNSPLHF. The CDR3, as DNA: TGTGCCAGCAGCCCCGGGACAGTCTATAATTCACCCCTCCACTTT. This sequence joins TRBV3-1 (or the pseudogene TRBV3-2) and TRBJ1-6; TRBD1 matches at 7 bases. Trimming cost V 4 bases and J 3 bases; bases outside gene matches: 3. The germline gives CDR1 LGHDT, CDR2 YNNKEL (reference sequence). The CDR3 runs 15 residues.

V gene TRBV30 combines with J gene TRBJ1-1, with 8 positions matching TRBD1. V was pared by 5 bases and J by 5 bases, with 4 bases of the junction left unmatched. This CDR3 spans 12 amino acids. Germline-derived CDR1 and CDR2 are GTSNPN and SVGIG (reference sequence). The CDR3 reads CAWGQGGTEAFF. CDR3 DNA sequence: TGTGCCTGGGGACAGGGAGGAACTGAAGCTTTCTTT.

This clone was counted a single time. The chain employs TRBV19 and TRBJ2-7, with 10 bases that match TRBD2. The germline V gene has CDR1 LNHDA and CDR2 SQIVND (reference sequence). V gave up 6 bases and J gave up 4 bases; unmatched junction bases: 6. There are 14 residues in the CDR3. This chain's CDR3 is CASRQAGGPYEQYF. DNA for the CDR3: TGTGCCAGTAGGCAAGCGGGAGGGCCATACGAGCAGTACTTC. Combining the CDR3 with reference TRBV19 and TRBJ2-7 gives the whole variable domain DGGITQSPKYLFRKEGQNVTLSCEQNLNHDAMYWYRQDPGQGLRLIYYSQIVNDFQKGDIAEGYSVSREKKESFPLTVTSAQKNPTAFYLCASRQAGGPYEQYFGPGTRLTVT.

V and J are TRBV11-2 and TRBJ2-2, with 7 positions matching TRBD2. This CDR3 spans 16 amino acids. Germline lookup yields CDR1 SGHAT and CDR2 FQNNGV. The V segment lost 2 bases and the J segment 2 bases; nucleotides outside the gene matches: 5. CDR3 nucleotides: TGTGCCAGCAGCTTAACTAGCGCACCCAACACCGGGGAGCTGTTTTTT. Translating it yields CASSLTSAPNTGELFF.

This clone was seen only once. The gene calls are TRBV19 and TRBJ2-7; no clear D gene. The DNA end favors TRBJ2-5, so the J call may be wrong. CDR1 is LNHDA, CDR2 SQIVND, per germline (reference sequence). The CDR3 runs to 13 residues. CDR3 sequence reads: CASSMPPGETQYF. In DNA form, the CDR3 reads TGTGCCAGTAGTATGCCCCCGGGAGAGACCCAGTACTTC.

The genes are TRBV10-3 and TRBJ2-5; no clear D gene. From germline, CDR1 is ENHRY and CDR2 SYGVKD. V dropped 4 bases and J dropped 5 bases, with 5 bases sitting between them. The CDR3 is 11 residues long. The CDR3 protein is CAISGQETQYF. As DNA, the CDR3 is TGTGCCATCAGTGGTCAGGAGACCCAGTACTTC.

This rearrangement joins TRBV5-1 to TRBJ1-6, with 8 nucleotides matching TRBD1. After removal of 0 bases from V and 10 bases from J, the junction contained 9 bases not matched to a gene. This CDR3 has 16 amino acids. Germline V CDR1 and CDR2: SGHRS, YFSETQ. The CDR3 here is CASSLVVTTGGSPLHF. In nucleotides, the CDR3 is TGCGCCAGCAGCTTGGTTGTTACTACAGGGGGATCACCCCTCCACTTT.

V and J are TRBV3-1 (or the pseudogene TRBV3-2) and TRBJ1-6, with TRBD1 matching over 7 bases. Germline V gene data show CDR1 as LGHDT and CDR2 as YNNKEL (reference sequence). J lost 9 bases, V lost 1 base, and 6 bases had no gene match. The CDR3 spans 15 residues. The CDR3 DNA is TGTGCCAGCAGCCAAGTTTACAGGGGAAGTTCACCCCTCCACTTT. Its translation is CASSQVYRGSSPLHF.